Following are 27 T cell receptor beta chains from one sample sequenced in a study of early T cells in non-severe SARS-CoV-2 infection. MiXCR was run by TCRdb on the 5' RACE reads, yielding one entry per CDR3 protein. The profile shows approximately 69,000 distinct CDR3 sequences, around 11% of them singletons. The source material was whole blood. The receptor set was obtained from an adult who was a healthcare worker with PCR-confirmed SARS-CoV-2 infection or an uninfected control (not recorded which).

This clonotype was picked up many times. The V and J genes are TRBV6-6 and TRBJ2-1; 9 bases map to TRBD1. Germline CDR1 reads MNHNY; CDR2 reads SVGAGI (reference sequence). CDR3 length equals 19 residues. V lost 0 bases, J lost 1 base, and 10 bases stayed unmatched. The CDR3 DNA sequence: TGTGCCAGCAGTTACTCGGAGGAAACAGGGACAGGGTCCTACAATGAGCAGTTCTTC. As protein: CASSYSEETGTGSYNEQFF.

As regards this clonotype: This could be a read error, since a much larger clone is one nucleotide away. The chain combines TRBV7-9 with TRBJ1-4; a weak D match, TRBD1 (5 bases). Trimming left V 4 bases short and J 8 bases short, with 17 bases between. Germline loops: CDR1 SEHNR, CDR2 FQNEAQ (reference sequence). This CDR3 contains 15 residues. The CDR3 sequence: CASSSSSREEEKLFF. CDR3 in DNA: TGTGCCAGCAGCTCATCTAGCAGGGAAGAGGAAAAACTGTTTTTT. The complete variable domain, with remaining parts taken from reference TRBV7-9 and TRBJ1-4, reads DTGVSQNPRHKITKRGQNVTFRCDPISEHNRLYWYRQTLGQGPEFLTYFQNEAQLEKSRLLSDRFSAERPKGSFSTLEIQRTEQGDSAMYLCASSSSSREEEKLFFGSGTQLSVL.

This clonotype was counted many times. CDR3 sequence reads: CASSTPRGGETQYF. The CDR3 DNA reads as TGTGCCAGCAGTACCCCTCGTGGGGGGGAGACCCAGTACTTC. The chain employs TRBV12-3 or TRBV12-4 and TRBJ2-5; D might be TRBD2 (6 bases). Trimming took 5 bases from V and 5 from J, leaving 15 bases between them. The CDR3 runs 14 residues.

This clonotype was counted ten times or more. The chain is built from TRBV7-9 and TRBJ2-3; unclear D gene. Germline CDR1 and CDR2: SEHNR and FQNEAQ (reference sequence). The CDR3 spans 13 residues. V was trimmed by 5 bases and J by 2 bases, leaving 8 bases between them. The CDR3 region has the DNA TGTGCCAGCAGCGCCTTCCCCACAGATACGCAGTATTTT. It specifies CASSAFPTDTQYF.

For this clonotype: This sequence may be a read error, since a much larger clone differs from it by one base. This chain links TRBV10-3 with TRBJ1-1; no reliable D call. Germline CDR1 ENHRY, CDR2 SYGVKD. The CDR3 runs 13 residues. Trimming removed 11 bases from V and 0 bases from J, with 13 bases in between. The CDR3: CAARRDMNTEAFF. For the CDR3, the DNA is TGTGCCGCCCGGCGGGATATGAACACTGAAGCTTTCTTT.

This clonotype has a count of ten or more. The chain is built from TRBV6-5 and TRBJ1-2; the D gene is possibly TRBD1 (5 bases). V was clipped by 5 bases and J by 2 bases, with 18 bases between them. Per the germline V gene, CDR1 is MNHEY and CDR2 is SVGAGI. The CDR3 has 16 amino acids. DNA for the CDR3: TGTGCCAGCAGTCAGAACGGGGCTGAATTAAACTATGGCTACACCTTC. Encoded protein: CASSQNGAELNYGYTF.

Notes on this clonotype: A much larger clone differs from this one at a single base, so this may be a read error. This chain links TRBV7-6 with TRBJ2-7, with D unresolved. The germline V gene has CDR1 SGHVS and CDR2 FNYEAQ. The CDR3 consists of 14 residues. Here the CDR3 DNA reads TGTGCCGGCAGCTTGGTCTCCAGCTCCTACGAGCAGTACTTC. Its translation is CAGSLVSSSYEQYF.

The chain carries TRBV7-6 and TRBJ1-1, with D maybe TRBD1 (6 bases). The CDR3 has 15 residues. Per the germline V gene, CDR1 is SGHVS and CDR2 is FNYEAQ. With 1 base removed from V and 1 base from J, the gap between germline ends came to 10 bases. The CDR3 region is CASSLDWGPNTEAFF. In DNA form, the CDR3 reads TGTGCCAGCAGCTTAGATTGGGGGCCGAACACTGAAGCTTTCTTT.

This clonotype was seen more than once but under ten times. The CDR3 DNA is TGTGCCAGCAGTGAAGCCTCTAGCCCCCAGCATGAGCAGTTCTTC. Translated: CASSEASSPQHEQFF. This chain connects TRBV2 to TRBJ2-1, with D possibly matching TRBD2 (5 bases). The CDR3 sequence is 15 residues long. The V gene's germline CDR1 is SNHLY and CDR2 FYNNEI. V was cut by 0 bases and J by 8 bases, with 14 bases left in between.

This clonotype has a count of ten or more. CDR3 DNA: TGTGCCAGCAGTTACGGGAGGTACACTGAAGCTTTCTTT. Protein product: CASSYGRYTEAFF. V and J are TRBV6-5 and TRBJ1-1, with unresolved D. Germline loops: CDR1 MNHEY, CDR2 SVGAGI. The CDR3 runs 13 residues. V was pared by 2 bases and J by 3 bases, with 7 bases between.

This clonotype has a count of ten or more. This chain uses TRBV18 with TRBJ2-7; 9 positions agree with TRBD1. The V segment lost 4 bases and the J segment 6 bases; nucleotides outside the gene matches: 4. CDR1 is KGHSH, CDR2 LQKENI, per germline. The CDR3 covers 13 residues. For the CDR3, the DNA is TGTGCCAGCTCACTCGAGACAGGGGGCGAGCAGTACTTC. Translated, it gives CASSLETGGEQYF.

This clonotype was counted many times. This chain uses TRBV4-1 with TRBJ1-4; D gene uncertain. CDR3 size: 17 residues. CDR1 MGHRA and CDR2 YSYEKL come from the germline V gene. The germline V and J ends were trimmed by 0 bases and 0 bases, with 11 bases remaining between them. CDR3: CASSQDGRRATNEKLFF. CDR3 coding DNA: TGCGCCAGCAGCCAAGATGGGCGAAGGGCAACTAATGAAAAACTGTTTTTT.

The chain combines TRBV28 with TRBJ2-7; TRBD2 aligns across 9 bases. The V gene end was trimmed by 7 bases and the J gene end by 4 bases; junction bases not matched to a gene: 8. The length of the CDR3 is 14 residues. Looked up from germline, CDR1 is MDHEN and CDR2 is SYDVKM. The CDR3 nucleotides read TGTGCCAGCACCACCCTAGCGGGAACGTACGAGCAGTACTTC. This encodes CASTTLAGTYEQYF.

In its sample, this clonotype was seen a few times. The chain recombines TRBV6-6 with TRBJ2-2; no firm D call. Trimming took 1 base from V and 7 from J, leaving 4 bases between them. Germline CDR1 MNHNY, CDR2 SVGAGI (reference sequence). The CDR3 is made up of 12 amino acids. For the CDR3, the DNA is TGTGCCAGCAGTTACTACGGCGGGGAGCTGTTTTTT. It yields the protein CASSYYGGELFF.

This rearrangement joins TRBV29-1 to TRBJ1-1, with D perhaps matching TRBD1 (5 bases). The CDR3 totals 14 residues. The germline gives CDR1 SQVTM, CDR2 ANQGSEA. Trimming removed 5 bases from V and 0 bases from J, with 13 bases in between. The CDR3 nucleotides are TGCAGCGTTCCGGTGGGGGGGATGAACACTGAAGCTTTCTTT. Translation: CSVPVGGMNTEAFF. Based on the CDR3 plus reference TRBV29-1 and TRBJ1-1, the full variable domain is SAVISQKPSRDICQRGTSLTIQCQVDSQVTMMFWYRQQPGQSLTLIATANQGSEATYESGFVIDKFPISRPNLTFSTLTVSNMSPEDSSIYLCSVPVGGMNTEAFFGQGTRLTVV.

A few counts support this clonotype. J is TRBJ1-1 and V is TRBV2; D is perhaps TRBD1 (5 bases). There are 15 residues in the CDR3. The V and J ends lost 7 bases and 4 bases respectively, with 19 bases between them. From germline, CDR1 is SNHLY and CDR2 FYNNEI. The CDR3 is CASTGDRAGGTEAFF. DNA for the CDR3: TGTGCCAGCACCGGGGACCGCGCGGGTGGCACTGAAGCTTTCTTT.

This clonotype has a single count. The chain links TRBV10-3 to TRBJ2-4, with unresolved D. The germline CDR1 and CDR2 sequences are ENHRY and SYGVKD. Trimming pared 4 bases from V and 6 bases from J, leaving 10 bases between. The CDR3 spans 13 residues. The CDR3 is CAISAQLLNIQYF. In DNA form, the CDR3 reads TGTGCCATCAGTGCACAGCTCCTAAACATTCAGTACTTC.

The V call is TRBV21-1, the J call TRBJ1-2; the D segment call TRBD1 is taken from the table without a DNA check. TRBV21-1 is assigned pseudogene status. This CDR3 is built from 12 residues. The CDR3 region has the DNA TGTGCCAGCAGCAATGTCAGGGGTAGCTACACCTTC. Translated: CASSNVRGSYTF.

V usage is TRBV13 and J usage is TRBJ2-6, with no clear D. CDR1 is PRHDT, CDR2 FYEKMQ, per germline (reference sequence). The CDR3 extends over 19 amino acids. Trimming removed 4 bases from V and 3 bases from J, with 22 bases in between. DNA of the CDR3: TGTGCCAGCAGCTCCCCGCCCCAAGGGTCGGTATTTGGGGCCAACGTCCTGACTTTC. Translation: CASSSPPQGSVFGANVLTF.

The V and J genes are TRBV3-1 and TRBJ2-1, with D maybe TRBD1 (6 bases). The CDR3 totals 13 residues. Trimming left V 3 bases short and J 7 bases short, with 10 bases between. From germline, CDR1 is LGHDT and CDR2 YNNKEL (reference sequence). The CDR3 reads CASSQFRGNEQFF. The DNA for the CDR3 is TGTGCCAGCAGCCAGTTCAGGGGTAATGAGCAGTTCTTC.

Turning to this clonotype: The CDR3 end shows no conserved phenylalanine or tryptophan, and so a read error is likely. The limits of the CDR3 on the DNA are not certain, so only TCRdb's listed CDR3 is given. The gene calls are TRBV6-6 and TRBJ2-4; the table's D call, TRBD1, has no DNA check behind it. The germline V gene has CDR1 MNHNY and CDR2 SVGAGI (reference sequence). The CDR3 spans 12 amino acids, including both terminal residues. This CDR3 is CASSSSNSRGTL.

This clonotype was counted between two and nine times. This chain connects TRBV19 to TRBJ2-1; 7 nucleotides align to TRBD2. Germline-derived CDR1 and CDR2 are LNHDA and SQIVND (reference sequence). V lost 3 bases and J lost 3; bases outside the gene matches: 11. This CDR3 region has 17 residues. CDR3 DNA sequence: TGTGCCAGTAGTATCCCTTGGGCGGGAGAGTACTACAATGAGCAGTTCTTC. This translates into CASSIPWAGEYYNEQFF.

The CDR3 sequence: CASAPGLAAGELFF. The CDR3 DNA is TGTGCCAGTGCCCCGGGACTAGCGGCCGGGGAGCTGTTTTTT. This rearrangement joins TRBV19 to TRBJ2-2; 11 bases are shared with TRBD2. The J segment lost 6 bases and the V segment lost 8 bases, leaving 5 bases of the junction unmatched. Per germline, CDR1 LNHDA and CDR2 SQIVND (reference sequence). The CDR3 is made up of 14 amino acids. The full variable domain, in which reference TRBV19 and TRBJ2-2 provide the parts outside the CDR3, is DGGITQSPKYLFRKEGQNVTLSCEQNLNHDAMYWYRQDPGQGLRLIYYSQIVNDFQKGDIAEGYSVSREKKESFPLTVTSAQKNPTAFYLCASAPGLAAGELFFGEGSRLTVL.

This chain connects TRBV5-1 to TRBJ1-4; D is ambiguous. Germline CDR1 is SGHRS and CDR2 is YFSETQ. The CDR3 loop spans 14 amino acids. Trimming left V 0 bases short and J 4 bases short, with 7 bases between. CDR3 nucleotides: TGCGCCAGCAGCTTGGGACACCATAATGAAAAACTGTTTTTT. This encodes CASSLGHHNEKLFF. Drawing the rest from reference TRBV5-1 and TRBJ1-4, the complete variable domain is KAGVTQTPRYLIKTRGQQVTLSCSPISGHRSVSWYQQTPGQGLQFLFEYFSETQRNKGNFPGRFSGRQFSNSRSEMNVSTLELGDSALYLCASSLGHHNEKLFFGSGTQLSVL.

This clonotype was observed many times. This chain links TRBV6-6 with TRBJ1-4; D gene unclear. The V end was cut by 6 bases, the J end by 0 bases, with 11 bases between. There are 15 residues in the CDR3. The V gene's germline CDR1 is MNHNY and CDR2 SVGAGI (reference sequence). CDR3 residues: CASSPVFATNEKLFF. The CDR3 DNA sequence: TGTGCCAGCAGCCCCGTGTTTGCAACTAATGAAAAACTGTTTTTT.

At least ten counts were recorded for this clonotype. V gene TRBV29-1 combines with J gene TRBJ1-4, with a possible D match to TRBD1 (6 bases). Germline loops: CDR1 SQVTM, CDR2 ANQGSEA. V was trimmed by 4 bases and J by 6 bases, leaving 18 bases between them. The CDR3 sequence is 15 residues long. The CDR3 bases are TGCAGCGTTGGCCAGGGGTCCACCTTATATGAAAAACTGTTTTTT. Translation gives CSVGQGSTLYEKLFF.

This clonotype was observed a few times. The chain uses TRBV29-1 and TRBJ2-7, with D perhaps matching TRBD1 (6 bases). Trimming removed 5 bases from V and 3 bases from J, with 8 bases in between. Looked up from germline, CDR1 is SQVTM and CDR2 is ANQGSEA. This CDR3 has 11 residues. CDR3 amino acids: CSVQGNYEQYF. CDR3 nucleotide sequence: TGCAGCGTTCAGGGGAACTACGAGCAGTACTTC.